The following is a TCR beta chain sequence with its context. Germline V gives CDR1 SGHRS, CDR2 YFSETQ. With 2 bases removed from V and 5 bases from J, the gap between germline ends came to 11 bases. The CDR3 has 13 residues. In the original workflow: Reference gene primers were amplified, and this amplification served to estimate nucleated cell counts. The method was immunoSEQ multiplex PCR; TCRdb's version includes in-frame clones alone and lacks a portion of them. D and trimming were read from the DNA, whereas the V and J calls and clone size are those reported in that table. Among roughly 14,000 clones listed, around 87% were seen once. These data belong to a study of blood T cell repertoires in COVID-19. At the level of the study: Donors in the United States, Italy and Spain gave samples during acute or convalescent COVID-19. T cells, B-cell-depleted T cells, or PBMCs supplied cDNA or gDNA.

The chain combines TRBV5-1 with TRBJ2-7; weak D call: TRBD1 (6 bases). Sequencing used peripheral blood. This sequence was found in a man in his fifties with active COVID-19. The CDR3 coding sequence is TGCGCCAGCAGCTTCGACAGGTGGAACGAGCAGTACTTC. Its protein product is CASSFDRWNEQYF.